The clone carrying this T cell receptor beta chain has only a few counts. The CDR3 runs to 12 residues. V gave up 4 bases and J gave up 3 bases, with 3 bases separating them. Germline V gene data show CDR1 as KGHSH and CDR2 as LQKENI. TCRbeta library preparation incorporated unique molecular identifiers. Each CDR3 protein gets one entry after TCRdb re-called the PCR reads with MiXCR. The data hold fewer than 20,000 distinct CDR3 sequences, with roughly 7.8% observed a single time. These data are taken from a study of T-cell reconstitution after alpha-beta-depleted transplantation in children. This receptor was identified in a boy younger than two who had a stem cell transplant for Wiskott-Aldrich syndrome, so the T cells may come from the graft donor. Sequenced here: PBMCs, mostly from graft donor cells, sampled 60 days after TCRalphabeta/CD19-depleted stem cell transplant. V usage is TRBV18 and J usage is TRBJ2-2; unclear D gene. Here the CDR3 DNA reads TGTGCCAGCTCACAGGACACCGGGGAGCTGTTTTTT. This translates into CASSQDTGELFF.